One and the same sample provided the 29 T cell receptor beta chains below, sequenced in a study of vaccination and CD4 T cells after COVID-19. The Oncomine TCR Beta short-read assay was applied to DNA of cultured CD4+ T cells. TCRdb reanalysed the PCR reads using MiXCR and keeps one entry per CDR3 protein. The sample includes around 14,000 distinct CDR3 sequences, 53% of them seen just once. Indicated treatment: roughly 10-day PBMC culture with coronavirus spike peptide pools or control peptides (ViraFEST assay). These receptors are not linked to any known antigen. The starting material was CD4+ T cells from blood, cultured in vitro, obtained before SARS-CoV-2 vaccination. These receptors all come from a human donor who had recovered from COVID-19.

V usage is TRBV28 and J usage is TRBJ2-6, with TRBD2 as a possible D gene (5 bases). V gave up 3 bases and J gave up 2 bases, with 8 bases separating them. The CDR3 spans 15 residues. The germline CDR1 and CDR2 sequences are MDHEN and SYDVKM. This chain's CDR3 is CASSFPGAGANVLTF. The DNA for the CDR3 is TGTGCCAGCAGTTTTCCCGGGGCTGGGGCCAACGTCCTGACTTTC.

CDR3 sequence reads: CASSSQGNGSPLHF. In DNA, the CDR3 is TGTGCCAGCAGCTCACAGGGCAACGGGTCACCCCTCCACTTT. The chain joins TRBV6-4 to TRBJ1-6; D perhaps matches TRBD1 (6 bases). The length of the CDR3 is 14 residues. V was cut by 6 bases and J by 10 bases, with 16 bases left in between. Germline values: CDR1 MRHNA, CDR2 SNTAGT.

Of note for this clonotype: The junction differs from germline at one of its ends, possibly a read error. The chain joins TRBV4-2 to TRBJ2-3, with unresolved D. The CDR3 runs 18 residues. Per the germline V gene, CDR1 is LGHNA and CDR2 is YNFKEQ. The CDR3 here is CASSQDRSLPISTDMQYF. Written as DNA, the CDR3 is TGTGCCAGCAGCCAAGATCGGTCACTACCTATTAGCACAGATATGCAGTATTTT.

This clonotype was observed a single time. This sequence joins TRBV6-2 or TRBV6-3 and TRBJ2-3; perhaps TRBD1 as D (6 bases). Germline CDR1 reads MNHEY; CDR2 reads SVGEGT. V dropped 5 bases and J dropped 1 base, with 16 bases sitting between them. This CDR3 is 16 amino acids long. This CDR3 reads CASSRPVGQGTDTQYF. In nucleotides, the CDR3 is TGTGCCAGCAGTCGCCCCGTGGGACAAGGCACAGATACGCAGTATTTT.

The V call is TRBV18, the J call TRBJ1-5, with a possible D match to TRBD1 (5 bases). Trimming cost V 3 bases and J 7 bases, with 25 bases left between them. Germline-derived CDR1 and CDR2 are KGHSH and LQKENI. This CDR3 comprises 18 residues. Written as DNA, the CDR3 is TGTGCCAGCTCACCCAACCGGGGGTCAGGGTACTTTGAACAGCCCCAGCATTTT. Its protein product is CASSPNRGSGYFEQPQHF.

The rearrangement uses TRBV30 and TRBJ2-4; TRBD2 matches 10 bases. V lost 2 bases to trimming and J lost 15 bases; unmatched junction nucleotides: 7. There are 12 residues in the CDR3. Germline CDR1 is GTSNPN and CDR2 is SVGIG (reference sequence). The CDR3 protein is CAWSQQAGGAYF. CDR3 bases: TGTGCCTGGAGTCAGCAAGCGGGAGGGGCGTACTTC.

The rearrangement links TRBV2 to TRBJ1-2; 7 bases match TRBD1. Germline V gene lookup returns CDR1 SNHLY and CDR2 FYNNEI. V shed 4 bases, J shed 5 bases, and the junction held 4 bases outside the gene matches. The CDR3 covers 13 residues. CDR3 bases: TGTGCCAGCAGTGGGGACAGCGGATATGGCTACACCTTC. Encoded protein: CASSGDSGYGYTF.

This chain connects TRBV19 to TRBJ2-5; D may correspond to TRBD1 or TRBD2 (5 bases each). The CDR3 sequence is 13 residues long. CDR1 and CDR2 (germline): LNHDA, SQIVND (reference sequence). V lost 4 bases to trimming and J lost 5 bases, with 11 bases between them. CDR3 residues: CASSTGPRETQYF. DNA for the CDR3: TGTGCCAGTAGTACGGGGCCCCGGGAGACCCAGTACTTC.

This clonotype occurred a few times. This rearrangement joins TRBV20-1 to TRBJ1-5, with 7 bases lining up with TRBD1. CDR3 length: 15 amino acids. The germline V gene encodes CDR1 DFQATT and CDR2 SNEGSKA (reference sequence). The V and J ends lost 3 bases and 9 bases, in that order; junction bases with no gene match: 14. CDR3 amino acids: CSASPTDRVRGPQHF. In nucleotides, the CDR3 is TGCAGTGCTAGCCCCACAGACAGGGTTCGAGGGCCCCAGCATTTT.

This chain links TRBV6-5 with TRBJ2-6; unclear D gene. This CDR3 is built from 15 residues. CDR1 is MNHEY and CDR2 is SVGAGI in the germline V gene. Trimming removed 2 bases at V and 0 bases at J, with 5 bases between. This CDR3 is CASSYTDSGANVLTF. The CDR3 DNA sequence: TGTGCCAGCAGTTACACAGACTCTGGGGCCAACGTCCTGACTTTC.

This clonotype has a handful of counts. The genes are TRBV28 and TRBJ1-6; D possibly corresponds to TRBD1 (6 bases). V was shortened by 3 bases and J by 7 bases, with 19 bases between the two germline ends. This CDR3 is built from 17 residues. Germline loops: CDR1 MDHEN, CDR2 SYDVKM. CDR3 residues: CASSFPDSLVENSPLHF. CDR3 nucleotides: TGTGCCAGCAGTTTTCCGGACAGTTTAGTGGAGAATTCACCCCTCCACTTT.

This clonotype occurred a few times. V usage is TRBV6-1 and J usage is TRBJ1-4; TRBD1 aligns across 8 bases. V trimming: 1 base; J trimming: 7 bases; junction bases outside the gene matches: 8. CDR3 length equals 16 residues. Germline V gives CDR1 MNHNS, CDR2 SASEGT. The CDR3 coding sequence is TGTGCCAGCAGTGAAGGCGGACAGGGTTTTCGTGAAAAACTGTTTTTT. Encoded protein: CASSEGGQGFREKLFF.

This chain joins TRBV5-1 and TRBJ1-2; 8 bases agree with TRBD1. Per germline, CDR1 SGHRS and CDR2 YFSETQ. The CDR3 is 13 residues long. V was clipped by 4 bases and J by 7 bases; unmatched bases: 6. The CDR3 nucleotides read TGCGCCAGCAGCCCCGACAGGGGCGCTGGCTACACCTTC. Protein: CASSPDRGAGYTF.

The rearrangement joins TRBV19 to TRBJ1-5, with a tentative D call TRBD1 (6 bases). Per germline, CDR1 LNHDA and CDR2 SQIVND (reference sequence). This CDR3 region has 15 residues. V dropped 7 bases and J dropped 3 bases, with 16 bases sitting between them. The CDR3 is CASMGASGYNQPQHF. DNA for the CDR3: TGTGCCAGTATGGGGGCATCAGGGTACAATCAGCCCCAGCATTTT.

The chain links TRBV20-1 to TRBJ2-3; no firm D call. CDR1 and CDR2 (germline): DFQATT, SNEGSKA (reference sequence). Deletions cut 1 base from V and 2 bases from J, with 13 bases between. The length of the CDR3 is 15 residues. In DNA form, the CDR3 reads TGCAGTGCTAGAGCCCCTCGCCAGCCCACAGATACGCAGTATTTT. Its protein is CSARAPRQPTDTQYF.

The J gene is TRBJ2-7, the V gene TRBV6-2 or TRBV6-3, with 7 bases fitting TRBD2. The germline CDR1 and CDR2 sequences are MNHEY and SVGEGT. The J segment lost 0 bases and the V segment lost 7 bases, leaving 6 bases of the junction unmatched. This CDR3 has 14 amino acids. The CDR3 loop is CASKPSGISYEQYF. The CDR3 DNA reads TGTGCCAGCAAGCCGAGCGGGATCTCCTACGAGCAGTACTTC.

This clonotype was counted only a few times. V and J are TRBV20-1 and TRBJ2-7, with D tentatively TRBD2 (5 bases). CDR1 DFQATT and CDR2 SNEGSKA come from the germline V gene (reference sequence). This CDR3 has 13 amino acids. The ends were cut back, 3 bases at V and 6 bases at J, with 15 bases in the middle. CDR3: CSASRGRRREQYF. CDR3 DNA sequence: TGCAGTGCTAGTCGAGGGAGACGGCGCGAGCAGTACTTC.

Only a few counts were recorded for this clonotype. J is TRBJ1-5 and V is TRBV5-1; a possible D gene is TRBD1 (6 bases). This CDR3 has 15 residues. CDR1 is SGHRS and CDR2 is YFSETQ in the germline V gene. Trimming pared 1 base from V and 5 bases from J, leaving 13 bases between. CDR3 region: CASSLRPGEHQPQHF. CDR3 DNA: TGCGCCAGCAGCTTGAGACCAGGGGAACATCAGCCCCAGCATTTT.

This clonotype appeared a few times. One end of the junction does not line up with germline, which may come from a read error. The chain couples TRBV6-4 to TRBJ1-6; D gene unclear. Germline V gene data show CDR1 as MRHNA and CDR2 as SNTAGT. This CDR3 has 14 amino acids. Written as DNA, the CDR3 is TGTGCCAGCAGTGAGGTGGCAGGAGATTCCCCCCTCCACTTT. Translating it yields CASSEVAGDSPLHF.

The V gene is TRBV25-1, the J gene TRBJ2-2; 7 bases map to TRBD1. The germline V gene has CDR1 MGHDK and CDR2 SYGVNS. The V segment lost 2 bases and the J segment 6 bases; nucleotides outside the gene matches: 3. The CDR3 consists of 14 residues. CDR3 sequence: CASSENRGSGELFF. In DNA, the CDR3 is TGTGCCAGCAGTGAAAACAGGGGATCCGGGGAGCTGTTTTTT.

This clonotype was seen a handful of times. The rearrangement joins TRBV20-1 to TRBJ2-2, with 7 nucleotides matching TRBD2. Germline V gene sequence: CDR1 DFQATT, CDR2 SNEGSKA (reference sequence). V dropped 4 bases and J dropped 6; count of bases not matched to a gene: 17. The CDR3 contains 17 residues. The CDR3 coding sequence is TGCAGTGCTACCGAAGCGGGACTTGTCCATGTCGCCGGGGAGCTGTTTTTT. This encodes CSATEAGLVHVAGELFF.

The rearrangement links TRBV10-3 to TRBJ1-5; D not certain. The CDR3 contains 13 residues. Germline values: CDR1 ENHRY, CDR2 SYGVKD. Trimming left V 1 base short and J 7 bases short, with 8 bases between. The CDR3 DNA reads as TGTGCCATCAGTGAGTGGTGGGGACAGCCCCAGCATTTT. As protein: CAISEWWGQPQHF.

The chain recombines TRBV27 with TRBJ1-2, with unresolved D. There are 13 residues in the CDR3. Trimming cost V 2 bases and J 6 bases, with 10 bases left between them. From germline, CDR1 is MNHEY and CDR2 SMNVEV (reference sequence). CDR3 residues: CASSLSAMDGYTF. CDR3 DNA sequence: TGTGCCAGCAGTTTAAGCGCCATGGATGGCTACACCTTC.

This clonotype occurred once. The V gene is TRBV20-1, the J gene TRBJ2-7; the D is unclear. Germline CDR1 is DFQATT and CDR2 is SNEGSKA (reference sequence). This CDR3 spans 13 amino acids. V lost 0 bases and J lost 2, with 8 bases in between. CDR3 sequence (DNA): TGCAGTGCTAGAGAGGTACTAACCTACGAGCAGTACTTC. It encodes CSAREVLTYEQYF.

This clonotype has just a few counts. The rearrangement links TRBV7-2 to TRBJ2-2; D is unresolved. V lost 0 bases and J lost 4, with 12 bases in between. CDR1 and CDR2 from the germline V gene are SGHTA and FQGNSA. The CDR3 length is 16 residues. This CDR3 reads CASSLAWELPTGELFF. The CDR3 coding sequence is TGTGCCAGCAGCTTAGCCTGGGAACTTCCCACCGGGGAGCTGTTTTTT.

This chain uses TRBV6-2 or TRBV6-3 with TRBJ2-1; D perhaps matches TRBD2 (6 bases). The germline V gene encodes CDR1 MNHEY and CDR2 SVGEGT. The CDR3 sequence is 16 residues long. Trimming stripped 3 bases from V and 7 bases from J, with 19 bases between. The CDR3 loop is CASSYTGTRDRNEQFF. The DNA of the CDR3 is TGTGCCAGCAGTTATACTGGGACTCGGGATCGGAATGAGCAGTTCTTC.

CDR3 amino acids: CASSLDPPGTGGSPLHF. The CDR3 DNA sequence: TGTGCCAGCAGCCTAGATCCTCCCGGGACAGGGGGCTCACCCCTCCACTTT. The chain recombines TRBV7-6 with TRBJ1-6, with 12 bases aligning to TRBD1. CDR1 is SGHVS, CDR2 FNYEAQ, per germline. Trimming cost V 5 bases and J 10 bases; bases outside gene matches: 12. The CDR3 loop spans 17 amino acids.

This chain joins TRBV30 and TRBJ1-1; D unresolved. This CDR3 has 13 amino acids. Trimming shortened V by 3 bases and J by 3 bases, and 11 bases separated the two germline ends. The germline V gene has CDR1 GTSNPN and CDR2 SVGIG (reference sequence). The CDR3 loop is CAWRRQEYTEAFF. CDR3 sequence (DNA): TGTGCCTGGAGGAGGCAGGAGTACACTGAAGCTTTCTTT.

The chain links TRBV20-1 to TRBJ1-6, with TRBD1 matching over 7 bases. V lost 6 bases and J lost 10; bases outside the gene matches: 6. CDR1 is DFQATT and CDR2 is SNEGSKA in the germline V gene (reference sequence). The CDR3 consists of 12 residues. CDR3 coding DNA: TGCAGTGCCACCACAGGGGACTCACCCCTCCACTTT. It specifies CSATTGDSPLHF.